The 26 T cell receptor beta chains below all came from one sample that was sequenced in a study of PD-1 blockade in classical Hodgkin lymphoma. TCRdb's table, derived via immunoSEQ multiplex PCR, lists solely in-frame clones and lacks some. The sample has about 16,000 clones; more than 80% are singletons. The time point denotes: newly diagnosed, previously untreated cHL patient sample. The sample taken for sequencing was peripheral blood mononuclear cells (PBMCs). These receptors were collected from a human donor with classical Hodgkin lymphoma.

The rearrangement links TRBV5-4 to TRBJ2-1; tentative D call: TRBD1 (6 bases). Trimming cost V 0 bases and J 4 bases, with 11 bases left between them. Germline values: CDR1 SGHNT, CDR2 YYREEE (reference sequence). The CDR3 sequence is 15 residues long. The CDR3 nucleotides are TGTGCCAGCAGCTTGGACAGGGTGTCATACAATGAGCAGTTCTTC. This gives the protein CASSLDRVSYNEQFF.

The J gene is TRBJ1-2, the V gene TRBV5-4, with a weak D call TRBD1 (6 bases). The V gene lost 6 bases and the J gene lost 6 bases, with 18 bases spanning the gap. The CDR3 loop spans 14 amino acids. The germline CDR1 and CDR2 sequences are SGHNT and YYREEE (reference sequence). The CDR3, as DNA: TGTGCCAGCACCGAAAATACAGGGCTCGATGGCTACACCTTC. It is translated as CASTENTGLDGYTF.

This clone occurred a few times. The rearrangement links TRBV6-1 to TRBJ2-1, with 9 bases fitting TRBD2. The germline V gene encodes CDR1 MNHNS and CDR2 SASEGT. This CDR3 contains 16 residues. Trimming cost V 4 bases and J 5 bases; bases outside gene matches: 9. CDR3 in amino acids: CASSGPLAGVDNEQFF. As DNA, the CDR3 is TGTGCCAGCAGTGGCCCCTTAGCGGGAGTCGACAATGAGCAGTTCTTC.

This sequence joins TRBV25-1 and TRBJ2-3; TRBD2 agrees at 12 bases. Germline CDR1 is MGHDK and CDR2 is SYGVNS. Trimming at V came to 8 bases and at J to 3 bases, leaving 0 bases not matched to a gene. The CDR3 consists of 13 residues. CDR3 sequence reads: CASLAGGTDTQYF. CDR3 coding DNA: TGTGCCAGCCTAGCGGGAGGGACAGATACGCAGTATTTT.

The rearrangement joins TRBV5-4 to TRBJ2-3; D is possibly TRBD1 or TRBD2 (5 bases each). This CDR3 has 14 residues. Trimming removed 4 bases from V and 2 bases from J, with 11 bases in between. Per germline, CDR1 SGHNT and CDR2 YYREEE (reference sequence). The CDR3 DNA is TGTGCCAGCAGCGCATGGGACCCCACAGATACGCAGTATTTT. Its protein is CASSAWDPTDTQYF. The full variable domain, its missing parts supplied by reference TRBV5-4 and TRBJ2-3, is ETGVTQSPTHLIKTRGQQVTLRCSSQSGHNTVSWYQQALGQGPQFIFQYYREEENGRGNFPPRFSGLQFPNYSSELNVNALELDDSALYLCASSAWDPTDTQYFGPGTRLTVL.

The chain recombines TRBV13 with TRBJ2-5; D gene ambiguous. CDR3 length: 13 residues. Trimming took off 2 bases at V and 0 bases at J, with 4 bases between the two ends. Germline-derived CDR1 and CDR2 are PRHDT and FYEKMQ (reference sequence). As DNA, the CDR3 is TGTGCCAGCAGCTTACAGTACCAAGAGACCCAGTACTTC. The encoded protein is CASSLQYQETQYF.

This clone was recorded once. The chain links TRBV7-9 to TRBJ2-7; 9 positions agree with TRBD2. The CDR3 is 14 residues long. Germline-derived CDR1 and CDR2 are SEHNR and FQNEAQ (reference sequence). The junction had 11 bases not matched to a gene; V was cut back by 8 bases and J by 6 bases. The CDR3 DNA is TGTGCCAGCGGGAAGGCTAGCGGGATCGGCGAGCAGTACTTC. This translates into CASGKASGIGEQYF.

The chain recombines TRBV30 with TRBJ2-1, with 7 bases that match TRBD2. From germline, CDR1 is GTSNPN and CDR2 SVGIG (reference sequence). This CDR3 is built from 14 residues. Trimming removed 3 bases from V and 6 bases from J; junction bases left unmatched: 8. CDR3 coding DNA: TGTGCCTGGAGAGGACTAGAGCGGGGCAATGAGCAGTTCTTC. This codes for CAWRGLERGNEQFF.

V gene TRBV7-9 combines with J gene TRBJ2-1; 8 positions match TRBD2. After removal of 5 bases from V and 1 base from J, the junction contained 4 bases not matched to a gene. The length of the CDR3 is 15 residues. Looked up from germline, CDR1 is SEHNR and CDR2 is FQNEAQ (reference sequence). CDR3 coding DNA: TGTGCCAGCAGCACAGCGGGAGTTTCCTACAATGAGCAGTTCTTC. Protein: CASSTAGVSYNEQFF. The full variable domain, completed using reference TRBV7-9 and TRBJ2-1, is DTGVSQNPRHKITKRGQNVTFRCDPISEHNRLYWYRQTLGQGPEFLTYFQNEAQLEKSRLLSDRFSAERPKGSFSTLEIQRTEQGDSAMYLCASSTAGVSYNEQFFGPGTRLTVL.

This rearrangement joins TRBV5-1 to TRBJ2-6; weak D call: TRBD1 (7 bases). This CDR3 has 19 amino acids. Germline V gene sequence: CDR1 SGHRS, CDR2 YFSETQ. Trimming removed 2 bases at V and 2 bases at J, with 20 bases between. The chain's CDR3 is CASSFPDREARTGANVLTF. As DNA, the CDR3 is TGCGCCAGCAGCTTTCCTGACAGGGAGGCAAGGACTGGGGCCAACGTCCTGACTTTC.

The chain uses TRBV6-4 and TRBJ2-2; D not certain. CDR1 MRHNA and CDR2 SNTAGT come from the germline V gene. The CDR3 loop spans 12 amino acids. Trimming cost V 5 bases and J 3 bases, with 4 bases left between them. The CDR3, as DNA: TGTGCCAGCAGTCTGGACACCGGGGAGCTGTTTTTT. It encodes CASSLDTGELFF.

The V and J genes are TRBV19 and TRBJ1-1; D ambiguous. The CDR3 consists of 13 residues. V lost 3 bases to trimming and J lost 4 bases, with 9 bases between them. Germline V lookup: CDR1 LNHDA, CDR2 SQIVND (reference sequence). Here the CDR3 reads CASSMALGTEAFF. The CDR3 nucleotides are TGTGCCAGTAGTATGGCCCTTGGCACTGAAGCTTTCTTT.

The gene calls are TRBV20-1 and TRBJ2-7, with D possibly being TRBD1 (6 bases). The CDR3 runs 11 residues. Trimming removed 6 bases at V and 3 bases at J, with 9 bases between. In germline, CDR1 is DFQATT, CDR2 SNEGSKA (reference sequence). Here the CDR3 DNA reads TGCAGTGCGGACAGCCTCTACGAGCAGTACTTC. It specifies CSADSLYEQYF.

CDR3 sequence (DNA): TGTGCCTGGTTGGCCGGGACAGGGGTCCGGCAGTTCTTC. Its protein product is CAWLAGTGVRQFF. The chain couples TRBV30 to TRBJ2-1; 10 bases are a match to TRBD1. Trimming removed 5 bases from V and 12 bases from J; junction bases left unmatched: 10. Germline V lookup: CDR1 GTSNPN, CDR2 SVGIG (reference sequence). This CDR3 comprises 13 residues.

J is TRBJ1-1 and V is TRBV5-1; D call uncertain. Germline CDR1 is SGHRS and CDR2 is YFSETQ. The CDR3 covers 14 residues. V dropped 4 bases and J dropped 2 bases, with 12 bases sitting between them. The CDR3 loop is CASSHRGQNTEAFF. Here the CDR3 DNA reads TGCGCCAGCAGCCACCGGGGTCAAAACACTGAAGCTTTCTTT.

The chain is built from TRBV10-3 and TRBJ2-7, with TRBD2 matching 13 bases. V lost 8 bases and J lost 2; bases outside the gene matches: 3. CDR1 and CDR2 from the germline V gene are ENHRY and SYGVKD. This CDR3 spans 14 amino acids. CDR3 protein: CAIGGTSGTYEQYF. CDR3 DNA: TGTGCCATCGGCGGGACTAGCGGGACCTACGAGCAGTACTTC.

The genes are TRBV30 and TRBJ1-5; D call uncertain. The CDR3 has 13 residues. V lost 3 bases to trimming and J lost 3 bases, with 9 bases between them. The germline gives CDR1 GTSNPN, CDR2 SVGIG (reference sequence). CDR3 loop: CAWRADLNQPQHF. CDR3 nucleotide sequence: TGTGCCTGGAGGGCAGATCTCAATCAGCCCCAGCATTTT.

This clone was observed a few times. The chain carries TRBV10-2 and TRBJ2-6; 10 bases agree with TRBD1. V gave up 4 bases and J gave up 0 bases; unmatched junction bases: 0. Looked up from germline, CDR1 is WSHSY and CDR2 is SAAADI. The CDR3 extends over 16 amino acids. CDR3 sequence: CASSGTGGSGANVLTF. CDR3 nucleotides: TGCGCCAGCAGTGGGACAGGGGGCTCTGGGGCCAACGTCCTGACTTTC.

CDR3 residues: CASRNGQGVYEQYF. In DNA, the CDR3 is TGTGCCAGCAGAAACGGACAGGGAGTCTACGAGCAGTACTTC. J is TRBJ2-7 and V is TRBV6-6; 8 bases are shared with TRBD1. The CDR3 contains 14 residues. The germline gives CDR1 MNHNY, CDR2 SVGAGI (reference sequence). V shed 6 bases, J shed 3 bases, and the junction held 7 bases outside the gene matches.

The rearrangement uses TRBV6-4 and TRBJ2-1, with 7 nucleotides matching TRBD2. The CDR3 length is 14 residues. The germline V gene has CDR1 MRHNA and CDR2 SNTAGT. The ends lost 3 bases at V and 5 bases at J; junction bases unmatched: 4. In nucleotides, the CDR3 is TGTGCCAGCAGTGAAGGACTAGAGAACAATGAGCAGTTCTTC. This translates into CASSEGLENNEQFF.

CDR3 sequence reads: CASSALLSEQFF. The DNA of the CDR3 is TGCGCCAGCAGCGCCCTCCTTAGTGAGCAGTTCTTC. The J gene is TRBJ2-1, the V gene TRBV10-2; D is uncertain. Trimming took off 6 bases at V and 9 bases at J, with 12 bases between the two ends. The CDR3 totals 12 residues. Germline CDR1 is WSHSY and CDR2 is SAAADI.

CDR3 DNA: TGTGCCAGCAGGTGGGACAGGGACTATAATTCACCCCTCCACTTT. Amino acid sequence: CASRWDRDYNSPLHF. The J gene is TRBJ1-6, the V gene TRBV28; 9 nucleotides line up with TRBD1. The CDR3 contains 15 residues. Germline assignment: CDR1 MDHEN and CDR2 SYDVKM. The junction had 3 bases not matched to a gene; V was cut back by 6 bases and J by 3 bases.

J is TRBJ2-1 and V is TRBV7-2; possibly TRBD2 for D (6 bases). Germline lookup yields CDR1 SGHTA and CDR2 FQGNSA. CDR3 length: 13 amino acids. V shed 7 bases and J shed 8 bases, with 15 bases lying between them. CDR3 in DNA: TGTGCCAGCAAGGTTAGCGGCCCGGATGAGCAGTTCTTC. Protein: CASKVSGPDEQFF.

The genes are TRBV11-2 and TRBJ2-5, with a possible D match to TRBD1 (7 bases). Trimming stripped 1 base from V and 5 bases from J, with 11 bases between. The CDR3 runs to 14 residues. CDR1 and CDR2 (germline): SGHAT, FQNNGV. CDR3 DNA: TGTGCCAGCAGCTTAGCGGCAGGGGGGGAGACCCAGTACTTC. Protein sequence: CASSLAAGGETQYF.

This chain uses TRBV4-2 with TRBJ1-5; D remains unclear. The V end lost 0 bases, the J end lost 2 bases, and 11 bases lay between the germline ends. There are 16 residues in the CDR3. Germline loops: CDR1 LGHNA, CDR2 YNFKEQ. The CDR3 loop reads CASSQEGTGRNQPQHF. The CDR3 DNA reads TGTGCCAGCAGCCAAGAAGGAACCGGTCGCAATCAGCCCCAGCATTTT.

The sample holds one count of this clone. This chain connects TRBV5-1 to TRBJ2-1; TRBD2 aligns across 7 bases. V shed 7 bases, J shed 9 bases, and the junction held 13 bases outside the gene matches. The CDR3 sequence is 14 residues long. Germline values: CDR1 SGHRS, CDR2 YFSETQ. The CDR3 coding sequence is TGCGCCAGCTACCTAGCGGAGGGAGGTACTGAGCAGTTCTTC. This encodes CASYLAEGGTEQFF.